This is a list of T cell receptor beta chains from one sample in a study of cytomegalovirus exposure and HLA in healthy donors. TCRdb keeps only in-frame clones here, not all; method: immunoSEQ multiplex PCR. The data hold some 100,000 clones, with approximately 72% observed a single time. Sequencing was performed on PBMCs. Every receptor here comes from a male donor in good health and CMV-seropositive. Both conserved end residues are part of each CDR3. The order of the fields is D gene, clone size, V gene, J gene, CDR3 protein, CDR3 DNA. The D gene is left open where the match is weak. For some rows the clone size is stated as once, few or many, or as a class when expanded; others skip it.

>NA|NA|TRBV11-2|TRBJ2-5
CASSLSSSFRPETQYF
TGTGCCAGCAGCTTGAGTAGCAGCTTTCGACCAGAGACCCAGTACTTC
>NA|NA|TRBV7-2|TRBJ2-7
CASSPTRGCGQYF
TGTGCCAGCAGCCCAACACGGGGTTGTGGGCAGTACTTC
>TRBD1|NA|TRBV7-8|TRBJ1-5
CASSLWGRQGTSNQPQHF
TGTGCCAGCAGCTTATGGGGGAGACAGGGGACTAGCAATCAGCCCCAGCATTTT
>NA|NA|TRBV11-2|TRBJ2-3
CASSAWGQVSTDTQYF
TGTGCCAGCAGCGCATGGGGGCAAGTTAGCACAGATACGCAGTATTTT
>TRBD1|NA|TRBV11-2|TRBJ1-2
CASSLDRGQNIVYGYTF
TGTGCCAGCAGCTTAGATCGGGGACAGAACATTGTCTATGGCTACACCTTC
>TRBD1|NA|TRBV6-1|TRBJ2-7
CASSEGTGLSSYEQYF
TGTGCCAGCAGTGAAGGGACAGGGCTGAGCTCCTACGAGCAGTACTTC
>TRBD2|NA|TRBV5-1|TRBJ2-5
CASSFLAGDAGETQYF
TGCGCCAGCAGCTTTTTAGCGGGAGATGCGGGAGAGACCCAGTACTTC
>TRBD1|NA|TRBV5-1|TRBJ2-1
CASSLGDRAHNEQFF
TGCGCCAGCAGCTTGGGGGACAGGGCCCACAATGAGCAGTTCTTC
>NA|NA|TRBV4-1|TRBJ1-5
CASSQVAGASFQPQHF
TGCGCCAGCAGCCAAGTCGCAGGGGCATCGTTTCAGCCCCAGCATTTT
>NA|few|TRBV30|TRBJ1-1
CAWMPREMNTEAFF
TGTGCCTGGATGCCTAGGGAGATGAACACTGAAGCTTTCTTT
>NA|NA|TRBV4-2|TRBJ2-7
CASSQRGLRPSYEQYF
TGTGCCAGCAGCCAGCGCGGATTGAGGCCGAGCTACGAGCAGTACTTC
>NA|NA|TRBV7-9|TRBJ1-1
CASSSLWRGNTEAFF
TGTGCCAGCAGCTCCCTGTGGAGGGGTAACACTGAAGCTTTCTTT
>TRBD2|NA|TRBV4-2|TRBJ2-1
CASSQDGLAGGFQGYNEQFF
TGTGCCAGCAGCCAAGACGGACTAGCGGGGGGTTTCCAAGGCTACAATGAGCAGTTCTTC
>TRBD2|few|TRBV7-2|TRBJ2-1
CASSWISGGAPNEQFF
TGTGCCAGCAGCTGGATTAGCGGGGGGGCCCCGAATGAGCAGTTCTTC
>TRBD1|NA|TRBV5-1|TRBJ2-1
CASYLTGQGAGEQFF
TGCGCCAGCTACTTAACGGGACAGGGGGCCGGCGAGCAGTTCTTC
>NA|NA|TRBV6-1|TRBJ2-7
CASRPLGANEQYF
TGTGCCAGCAGACCCTTGGGCGCCAACGAGCAGTACTTC
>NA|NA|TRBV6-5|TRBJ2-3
CASSYSFRAGQQYF
TGTGCCAGCAGTTACTCGTTTCGGGCAGGACAGCAGTATTTT
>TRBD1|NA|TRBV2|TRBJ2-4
CASRGGQGANIQYF
TGTGCCAGCAGGGGGGGACAGGGGGCGAACATTCAGTACTTC
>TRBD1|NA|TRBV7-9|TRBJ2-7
CASSLRQGWHYEQYF
TGTGCCAGCAGCTTAAGACAGGGCTGGCACTACGAGCAGTACTTC
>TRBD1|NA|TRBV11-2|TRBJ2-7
CASSSNRGRLHEQYF
TGTGCCAGCAGCTCCAACAGGGGTCGACTCCACGAGCAGTACTTC
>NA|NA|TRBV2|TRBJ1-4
CASSEVTGEKLFF
TGTGCCAGCAGCGAAGTTACAGGGGAAAAACTGTTTTTT
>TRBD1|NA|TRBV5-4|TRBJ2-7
CASSSTGGTGYEQYF
TGTGCCAGCAGCTCTACAGGGGGGACAGGCTACGAGCAGTACTTC